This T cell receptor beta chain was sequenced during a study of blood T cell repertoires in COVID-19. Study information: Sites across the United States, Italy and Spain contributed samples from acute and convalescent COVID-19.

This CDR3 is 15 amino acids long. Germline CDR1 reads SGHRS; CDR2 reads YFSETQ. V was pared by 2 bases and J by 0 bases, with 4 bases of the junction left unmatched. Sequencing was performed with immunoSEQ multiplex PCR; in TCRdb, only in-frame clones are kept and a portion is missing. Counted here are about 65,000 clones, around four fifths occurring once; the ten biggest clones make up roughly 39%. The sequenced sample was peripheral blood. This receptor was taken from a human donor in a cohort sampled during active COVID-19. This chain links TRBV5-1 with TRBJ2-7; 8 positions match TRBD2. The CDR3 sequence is CASSFLGGASYEQYF. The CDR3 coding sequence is TGCGCCAGCAGCTTCCTCGGGGGGGCCTCCTACGAGCAGTACTTC.